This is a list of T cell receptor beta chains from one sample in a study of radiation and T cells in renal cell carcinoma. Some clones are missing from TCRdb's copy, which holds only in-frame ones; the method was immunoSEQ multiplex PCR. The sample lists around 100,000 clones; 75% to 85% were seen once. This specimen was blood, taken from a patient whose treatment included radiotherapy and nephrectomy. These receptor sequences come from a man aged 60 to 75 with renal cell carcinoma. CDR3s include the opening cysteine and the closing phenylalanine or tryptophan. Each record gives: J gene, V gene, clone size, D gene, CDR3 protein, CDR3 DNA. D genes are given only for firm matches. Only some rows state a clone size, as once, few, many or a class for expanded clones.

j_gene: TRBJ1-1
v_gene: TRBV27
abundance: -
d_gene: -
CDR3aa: CASNMGYTEAFF
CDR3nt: TGTGCCAGCAACATGGGATACACTGAAGCTTTCTTT

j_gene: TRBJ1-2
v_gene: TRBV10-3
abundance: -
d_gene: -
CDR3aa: CAISGTANYGYTF
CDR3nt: TGTGCCATCAGTGGGACAGCTAACTATGGCTACACCTTC

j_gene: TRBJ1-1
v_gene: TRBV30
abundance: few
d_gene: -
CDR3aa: CAWSVRRMWTEAFF
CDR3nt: TGTGCCTGGAGTGTACGGAGAATGTGGACTGAAGCTTTCTTT

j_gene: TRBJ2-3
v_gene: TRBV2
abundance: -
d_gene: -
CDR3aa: CASSEGRFVAADTQYF
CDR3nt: TGTGCCAGCAGTGAGGGGAGGTTCGTTGCGGCAGATACGCAGTATTTT

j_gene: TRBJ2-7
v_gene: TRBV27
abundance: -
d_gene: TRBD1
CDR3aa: CASSLSGQGSSYEQYF
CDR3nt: TGTGCCAGCAGTTTGAGCGGACAGGGGAGCTCCTACGAGCAGTACTTC

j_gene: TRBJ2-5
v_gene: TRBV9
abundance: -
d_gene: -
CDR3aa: CASSVGAGLRETQYF
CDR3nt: TGTGCCAGCAGCGTAGGGGCGGGCCTAAGGGAGACCCAGTACTTC

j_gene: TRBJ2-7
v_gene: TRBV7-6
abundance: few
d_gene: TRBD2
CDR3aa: CASSSYSGRQNYEQYF
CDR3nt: TGTGCCAGCAGCTCCTATAGCGGGAGGCAAAACTACGAGCAGTACTTC

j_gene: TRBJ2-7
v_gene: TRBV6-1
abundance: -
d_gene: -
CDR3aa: CASSGATYEQYF
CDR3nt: TGTGCCAGCAGTGGGGCCACCTACGAGCAGTACTTC

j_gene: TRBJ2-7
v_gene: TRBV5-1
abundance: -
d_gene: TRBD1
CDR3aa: CASSWGQGHSYEQYF
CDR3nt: TGCGCCAGCAGCTGGGGACAGGGGCACTCCTACGAGCAGTACTTC

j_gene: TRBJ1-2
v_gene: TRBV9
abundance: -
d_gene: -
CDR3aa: CASSVAMEGSSYGYTF
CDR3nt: TGTGCCAGCAGCGTAGCTATGGAGGGGTCCAGCTATGGCTACACCTTC

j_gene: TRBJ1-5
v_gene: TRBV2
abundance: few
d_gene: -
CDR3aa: CASSVGPISNQPQHF
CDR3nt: TGTGCCAGCAGTGTAGGGCCCATTAGCAATCAGCCCCAGCATTTT

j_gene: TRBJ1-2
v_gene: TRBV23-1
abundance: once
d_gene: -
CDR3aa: CASSQSAPGTHYGYTF
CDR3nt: TGCGCCAGCAGTCAGAGCGCCCCCGGGACACACTATGGCTACACCTTC

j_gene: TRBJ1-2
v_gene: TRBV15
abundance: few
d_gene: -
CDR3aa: CATSRETGQLRNYGYTF
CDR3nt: TGTGCCACCAGCAGAGAAACGGGTCAGCTTCGTAACTATGGCTACACCTTC

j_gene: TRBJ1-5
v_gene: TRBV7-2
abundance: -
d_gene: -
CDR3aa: CASSPRTGGAGQPQHF
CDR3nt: TGTGCCAGCAGCCCAAGGACGGGGGGCGCTGGGCAGCCCCAGCATTTT

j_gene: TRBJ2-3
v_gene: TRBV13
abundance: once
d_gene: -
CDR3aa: CASSLVRTFTDTQYF
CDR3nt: TGTGCCAGCAGCTTAGTCCGGACCTTCACAGATACGCAGTATTTT

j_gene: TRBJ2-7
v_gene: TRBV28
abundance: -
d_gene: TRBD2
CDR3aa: CASSLSGRGYEQYF
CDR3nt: TGTGCCAGCAGTTTAAGCGGGAGGGGCTACGAGCAGTACTTC

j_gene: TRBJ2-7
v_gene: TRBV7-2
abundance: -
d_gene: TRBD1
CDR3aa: CASSFRTGFSYEQYF
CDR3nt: TGTGCCAGCAGCTTCAGGACAGGGTTCTCCTACGAGCAGTACTTC

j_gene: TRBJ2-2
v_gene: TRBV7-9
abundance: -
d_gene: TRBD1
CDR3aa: CASSRPQGDAGELFF
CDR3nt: TGTGCCAGCAGCCGGCCCCAGGGGGACGCCGGGGAGCTGTTTTTT

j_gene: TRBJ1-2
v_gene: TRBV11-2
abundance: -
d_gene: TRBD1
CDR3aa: CASSPGTGGGSGYTF
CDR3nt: TGTGCCAGCAGCCCTGGGACAGGGGGCGGCAGCGGCTACACCTTC

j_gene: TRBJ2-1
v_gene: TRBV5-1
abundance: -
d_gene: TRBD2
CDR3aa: CASSPGTRDNEQFF
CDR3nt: TGCGCCAGCAGCCCCGGGACTAGGGACAATGAGCAGTTCTTC

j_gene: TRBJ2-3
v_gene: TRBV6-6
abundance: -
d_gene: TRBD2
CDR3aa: CASSSSGRFTDTQYF
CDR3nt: TGTGCCAGCAGTTCTAGCGGGAGGTTCACAGATACGCAGTATTTT

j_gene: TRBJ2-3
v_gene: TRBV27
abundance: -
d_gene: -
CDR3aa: CARTDTQYF
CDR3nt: TGTGCCAGGACAGATACGCAGTATTTT

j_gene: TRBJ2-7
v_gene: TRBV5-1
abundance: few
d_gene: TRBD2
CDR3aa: CASSHALAGYEQYF
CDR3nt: TGCGCCAGCAGTCACGCCCTAGCGGGCTACGAGCAGTACTTC

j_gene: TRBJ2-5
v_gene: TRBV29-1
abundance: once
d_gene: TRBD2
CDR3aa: CSVPGTSFMYQETQYF
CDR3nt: TGCAGCGTTCCCGGGACTAGCTTTATGTACCAAGAGACCCAGTACTTC

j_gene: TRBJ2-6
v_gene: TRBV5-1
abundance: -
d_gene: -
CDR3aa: CASSPAVSGANVLTF
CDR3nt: TGCGCCAGCAGCCCCGCCGTGTCTGGGGCCAACGTCCTGACTTTC

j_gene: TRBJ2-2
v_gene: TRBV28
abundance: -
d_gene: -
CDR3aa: CASTEGGNTGELFF
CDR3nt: TGTGCCAGCACTGAGGGAGGGAACACCGGGGAGCTGTTTTTT

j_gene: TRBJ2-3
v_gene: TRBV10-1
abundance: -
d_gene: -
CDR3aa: CASSGTLTDTQYF
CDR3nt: TGCGCCAGCAGCGGGACTCTCACAGATACGCAGTATTTT

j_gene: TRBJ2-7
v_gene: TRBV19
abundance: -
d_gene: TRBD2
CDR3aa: CASSTPLNRTSGRTEQYF
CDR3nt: TGTGCCAGTAGTACACCTCTAAATCGGACTAGCGGGAGAACCGAGCAGTACTTC

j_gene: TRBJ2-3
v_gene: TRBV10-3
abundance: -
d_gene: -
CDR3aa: CAISDESDTQYF
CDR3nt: TGTGCCATCAGTGACGAATCAGATACGCAGTATTTT